The sequence of this T cell receptor (beta chain) was determined in a study of CD8+CD57+ T cells in acquired aplastic anemia. Germline V lookup: CDR1 SGHTA, CDR2 FQGTGA. The CDR3 consists of 12 residues. In the case of this clonotype: Mismatch with germline at one junction end may stem from a read error.

Template material for TCR beta VDJ and CDR3 profiling consisted of genomic DNA. TCRdb used MiXCR to reprocess the reads, holding one entry per CDR3 protein. The table shows hundreds of thousands of distinct CDR3 sequences, with about two thirds occurring only once. This chain connects TRBV7-3 to TRBJ2-5; tentatively, D is TRBD1 or TRBD2 (5 bases each). Specimen: sorted CD4+, CD8+, or CD8+CD57+ T cells (not recorded which) from PBMCs. The receptor's source is a human donor in good health, serving as a control. The CDR3 DNA reads as TGTGCCACCTGCTGGGCCAGGGAGACCAAGTACTTC. Translation: CATCWARETKYF. Supplemented by reference TRBV7-3 and TRBJ2-5, the full variable domain reads GAGVSQTPSNKVTEKGKYVELRCDPISGHTALYWYRQSLGQGPEFLIYFQGTGAADDSGLPNDRFFAVRPEGSVSTLKIQRTERGDSAVYLCATCWARETKYFGPGTRLLVL.